The 3 T cell receptor beta chains presented below share a single source sample, sequenced in a study of cytomegalovirus exposure and HLA in healthy donors. It was with 60 Vbeta and 13 Jbeta primers that the PCR ran. Repertoires were generated with immunoSEQ multiplex PCR, while TCRdb's copy carries only in-frame clones and drops some. The sample includes roughly 170,000 clones, approximately 81% of them seen just once. The sample comprised PBMCs. The receptors were sampled from a female donor in good health and CMV-seronegative.

This clone showed up just a few times. The gene calls are TRBV6-6 and TRBJ2-5, with 10 positions matching TRBD2. V lost 11 bases to trimming and J lost 3 bases; unmatched junction nucleotides: 15. The germline V gene encodes CDR1 MNHNY and CDR2 SVGAGI (reference sequence). This CDR3 is 16 amino acids long. CDR3 sequence (DNA): TGTGCCTCCGGCGACCGTGGACTAGCGGCGAAAGAGACCCAGTACTTC. Translated, it gives CASGDRGLAAKETQYF.

V is TRBV9 and J is TRBJ1-6, with D possibly TRBD1 on 5 matching bases. Trimming removed 2 bases at V and 7 bases at J, with 10 bases between. This CDR3 contains 14 residues. CDR1 is SGDLS, CDR2 YYNGEE, per germline. The CDR3 coding sequence is TGTGCCAGCAGCGTCGGGAGGGACAATTCACCCCTCCACTTT. The encoded protein is CASSVGRDNSPLHF.

The V gene is TRBV4-2, the J gene TRBJ1-5; 7 bases align to TRBD1. V gave up 7 bases and J gave up 0 bases; unmatched junction bases: 6. CDR3 length: 15 amino acids. Per germline, CDR1 LGHNA and CDR2 YNFKEQ. As DNA, the CDR3 is TGTGCCAGCACCCCACAGGGGAATAGCAATCAGCCCCAGCATTTT. This sequence encodes CASTPQGNSNQPQHF.